A selection of T cell receptor beta chains follows, all from one sample in a study of CD8 T cells in ankylosing spondylitis. TCRdb re-called the 5' RACE reads through MiXCR, storing one row per CDR3 protein. The data hold about 840,000 distinct CDR3 sequences, with 12% observed a single time. The sample taken for sequencing was blood, either unsorted or a sorted T cell fraction (not recorded which). Receptor source: a male donor with ankylosing spondylitis. The CDR3 runs from the conserved cysteine through the conserved F or W. The D gene is left open where the match is weak. Rows may omit the clone size; those that give it use once, few, many or a size class.

clone_size d_call j_call v_call cdr3_nt cdr3_aa
. . TRBJ1-1 TRBV7-2 TGTGCCAGCAGCCCCAATCCCGGTTACACTGAAGCTTTCTTT CASSPNPGYTEAFF
few . TRBJ2-1 TRBV7-9 TGTGCCAGCAGCCCTCTCCTGAGAGCCTCCTACAATGAGCAGTTCTTC CASSPLLRASYNEQFF
. TRBD2 TRBJ2-7 TRBV11-2 TGTGCCAGCAGCTTCCAGCGGGGGGCCTATCCCTACGAGCAGTACTTC CASSFQRGAYPYEQYF
. TRBD2 TRBJ2-7 TRBV20-1 TGCAGTGCTCCCGCTAGCGGGAGGCCCTCCTACGAGCAGTACTTC CSAPASGRPSYEQYF
few TRBD1 TRBJ1-5 TRBV18 TGTGCCAGCTCACCCGACAGGGATCGGGATCAGCCCCAGCATTTT CASSPDRDRDQPQHF
many . TRBJ2-2 TRBV6-5 TGTGCCAGCAGTTACGAATCCGGGGAGCTGTTTTTT CASSYESGELFF
. TRBD1 TRBJ1-5 TRBV20-1 TGCAGTGCCTTTCCGGGACAGATGATCAATCAGCCCCAGCATTTT CSAFPGQMINQPQHF
many . TRBJ2-3 TRBV10-3 TGTGCCATCAGTGAGTCGACGGATCGCCCGGATACGCAGTATTTT CAISESTDRPDTQYF
. . TRBJ1-2 TRBV5-1 TGCGCCAGCAGCCGGGACGGGTCCGCTAACTATGGCTACACCTTC CASSRDGSANYGYTF
. . TRBJ2-1 TRBV30 TGTGCCTGGGGGTTCGGCAATGAGCAGTTCTTC CAWGFGNEQFF
. . TRBJ2-3 TRBV28 TGTGCCACGCGGTCTCCCACAGATACGCAGTATTTT CATRSPTDTQYF
many . TRBJ1-1 TRBV4-3 TGCGCCAGCAGCCAAGTGCTGGGCACTGAAGCTTTCTTT CASSQVLGTEAFF
few . TRBJ2-5 TRBV5-5 TGTGCCAGCAGCCCCCCGCCGGGTTTAGAGACCCAGTACTTC CASSPPPGLETQYF
. . TRBJ2-1 TRBV4-3 TGCGCCACCTCTTCCAGGGACGGCAATGAGCAGTTCTTC CATSSRDGNEQFF
. . TRBJ2-3 TRBV7-6 TGTGCCAGCAGCAATCAGGTGGTTGAGACAGATACGCAGTATTTT CASSNQVVETDTQYF
few . TRBJ2-5 TRBV7-2 TGTGCCAGCAGCTTAGCGTGGACAACGGAGACCCAGTACTTC CASSLAWTTETQYF
few . TRBJ2-1 TRBV4-3 TGCGCCAGCAGCCAAGTCCCTCTCGACTACAATGAGCAGTTCTTC CASSQVPLDYNEQFF
few . TRBJ1-1 TRBV5-1 TGCGCCAGCAGCCCCGTGGGCGGAACTGAAGCTTTCTTT CASSPVGGTEAFF
many TRBD1 TRBJ1-3 TRBV20-1 TGCAGTACGACAGGGGAGGCAGGAAACACCATATATTTT CSTTGEAGNTIYF
. . TRBJ2-7 TRBV5-5 TGTGCCAGCAGCTTGGGTCCGGGCTCCGTCTACTACGAGCAGTACTTC CASSLGPGSVYYEQYF
few . TRBJ2-3 TRBV12-5 TGTGCTAGTGGCCTCGGGCAGTCTAGCACAGATACGCAGTATTTT CASGLGQSSTDTQYF
. . TRBJ1-1 TRBV4-3 TGCGCCAGCAGCCAAGTCCAGGGAATAAACACTGAAGCTTTCTTT CASSQVQGINTEAFF
. . TRBJ1-1 TRBV11-1 TGTGCCAGCAGGTTTGAAGAGGGAAATGCTTTCTTT CASRFEEGNAFF
. . TRBJ1-4 TRBV4-2 TGTGCCAGCAGCCGGAGCCCAGTGGCGGGAAGGGTTCGTGAAAAACTGTTTTTT CASSRSPVAGRVREKLFF
few . TRBJ1-1 TRBV20-1 TGCAGCCGGAACATCAACACTGAAGCTTTCTTT CSRNINTEAFF
. TRBD1 TRBJ2-2 TRBV30 TGTGCCTGGAGACCCGGGACAGGGCACACCGGGGAGCTGTTTTTT CAWRPGTGHTGELFF
. . TRBJ2-5 TRBV20-1 TGCAGTTCTTCCAAAGGCAGGTTGAGGGAGACCCAGTACTTC CSSSKGRLRETQYF
few . TRBJ2-5 TRBV27 TGTGCCAGCTCCTCGAGGGGATTTCAAGAGACCCAGTACTTC CASSSRGFQETQYF
many TRBD2 TRBJ2-5 TRBV20-1 TGCAGTGCCCAAACTAGCGGAGAAGAGACCCAGTACTTC CSAQTSGEETQYF
. . TRBJ1-1 TRBV27 TGTGCCAGCACCCGGGGGGGGTTGAACACTGAAGCTTTCTTT CASTRGGLNTEAFF
few . TRBJ1-6 TRBV15 TGTGCCACCAGCCGCCTAGGGAATAATAATTCACCCCTCCACTTT CATSRLGNNNSPLHF
few . TRBJ2-3 TRBV7-6 TGTGCCAGCAGCTCTCTTGGGGGGTTTGCAGATACGCAGTATTTT CASSSLGGFADTQYF
few . TRBJ1-2 TRBV20-1 TGCAGTGCTAGCCCCCCCCTGTCGGGGACTAAGTATGGCTACACCTTC CSASPPLSGTKYGYTF
many . TRBJ1-1 TRBV15 TGTGCCACCTATGGGACCGAGAGAATGAACACTGAAGCTTTCTTT CATYGTERMNTEAFF
many TRBD1 TRBJ2-1 TRBV4-2 TGTGCCAGCAGCCAGGACAGGGTGATCAATGAGCAGTTCTTC CASSQDRVINEQFF